The 15 T cell receptor beta chains below were found in one sample sequenced in a study of blood T cells in healthy people across ages. For the second PCR, which ran for 7 to 11 cycles, a sample-barcoded 5' primer and a J-beta primer mix were used. Each CDR3 protein is one row after TCRdb ran MiXCR on the 5' RACE reads. The sample carries around 2 million distinct CDR3 sequences, about 39% recorded once. Sequencing used blood. The receptor source for this set is a human donor in good health.

This clonotype has a handful of counts. The chain joins TRBV4-1 to TRBJ2-1; 12 nucleotides line up with TRBD2. This CDR3 spans 19 amino acids. Trimming removed 2 bases from V and 8 bases from J; junction bases left unmatched: 16. Germline values: CDR1 MGHRA, CDR2 YSYEKL. DNA for the CDR3: TGCGCCAGCAGCCAAACCCCGGGACTAGCGGGCGCCTTCGTGGATGAGCAGTTCTTC. It specifies CASSQTPGLAGAFVDEQFF.

This chain connects TRBV12-3 or TRBV12-4 to TRBJ2-3; D possibly uses TRBD1 or TRBD2 (5 bases each). V lost 7 bases, J lost 4 bases, and 9 bases lay in between. The CDR3 loop spans 12 amino acids. CDR3 protein: CASMRGPDTQYF. CDR3 nucleotide sequence: TGTGCCAGCATGAGGGGACCAGATACGCAGTATTTT.

CDR3 DNA sequence: TGTGCCAGCAGTTTATTAGGCAGGAGAGCTAGCACAGATACGCAGTATTTT. Protein product: CASSLLGRRASTDTQYF. V and J are TRBV28 and TRBJ2-3; D gene uncertain. The germline V gene encodes CDR1 MDHEN and CDR2 SYDVKM. The V gene lost 1 base and the J gene lost 0 bases, with 14 bases spanning the gap. CDR3 length: 17 residues.

This clonotype showed up just a few times. The rearrangement uses TRBV10-3 and TRBJ2-3, with 11 bases aligning to TRBD2. In germline, CDR1 is ENHRY, CDR2 SYGVKD. V was clipped by 8 bases and J by 6 bases; unmatched bases: 10. The CDR3 has 15 amino acids. The CDR3 DNA reads TGTGCCATCTTACCTTCTAGCGGGGGGATGGATACGCAGTATTTT. Protein sequence: CAILPSSGGMDTQYF.

Ten or more counts support this clonotype. The chain carries TRBV20-1 and TRBJ2-5; D remains unclear. Trimming took 5 bases from V and 3 from J, leaving 13 bases between them. Germline CDR1 DFQATT, CDR2 SNEGSKA (reference sequence). This CDR3 region has 13 residues. Here the CDR3 reads CSAPSDPKETQYF. In DNA form, the CDR3 reads TGCAGTGCTCCCTCGGACCCAAAAGAGACCCAGTACTTC.

J is TRBJ2-7 and V is TRBV25-1; D possibly corresponds to TRBD1 (5 bases). With 3 bases removed from V and 2 bases from J, the gap between germline ends came to 14 bases. CDR1 is MGHDK and CDR2 is SYGVNS in the germline V gene. The CDR3 has 15 residues. In DNA form, the CDR3 reads TGTGCCAGCAGTGAGGGTATGCAGGGTCCCTACGAGCAGTACTTC. The encoded protein is CASSEGMQGPYEQYF.

Only a few counts were recorded for this clonotype. The CDR3 loop is CASSPAGGSAFF. CDR3 nucleotide sequence: TGTGCCAGCAGCCCAGCAGGGGGCAGTGCTTTCTTT. The chain carries TRBV7-8 and TRBJ1-1; 8 nucleotides match TRBD1. There are 12 residues in the CDR3. Per the germline V gene, CDR1 is SGHVS and CDR2 is FQNEAQ. J lost 11 bases, V lost 5 bases, and 7 bases had no gene match.

This sequence joins TRBV12-3 or TRBV12-4 and TRBJ2-3; 7 nucleotides match TRBD1. CDR3 size: 14 residues. J was trimmed by 4 bases and V by 4 bases; bases with no gene match: 5. The CDR3 bases are TGTGCCAGCAGTTGGACAGGCATCGCAGATACGCAGTATTTT. It translates to CASSWTGIADTQYF.

CDR3 in amino acids: CASSYNPWNSEAFF. In nucleotides, the CDR3 is TGTGCCAGCAGTTACAACCCCTGGAATAGTGAAGCTTTCTTT. The V call is TRBV6-5, the J call TRBJ1-1; D remains ambiguous. V lost 2 bases to trimming and J lost 7 bases, with 14 bases between them. The germline gives CDR1 MNHEY, CDR2 SVGAGI. The CDR3 runs 14 residues.

The chain uses TRBV9 and TRBJ2-3, with D hard to call. The CDR3 has 13 residues. V shed 4 bases and J shed 9 bases, with 15 bases lying between them. Germline CDR1 SGDLS, CDR2 YYNGEE. CDR3 bases: TGTGCCAGCAGCCTCAGATTCGGGTCCACGCAGTATTTT. The encoded protein is CASSLRFGSTQYF.

This clonotype was found once. The genes are TRBV18 and TRBJ2-7; 10 bases agree with TRBD1. The CDR3 extends over 13 amino acids. The V and J ends lost 8 bases and 5 bases, in that order; junction bases with no gene match: 6. CDR1 and CDR2 (germline): KGHSH, LQKENI. CDR3 sequence: CASHGGTGDEQYF. CDR3 sequence (DNA): TGTGCCAGCCACGGGGGGACAGGGGACGAGCAGTACTTC.

The rearrangement links TRBV7-9 to TRBJ2-7, with TRBD1 identical over 7 bases. This CDR3 region has 14 residues. The germline V gene encodes CDR1 SEHNR and CDR2 FQNEAQ (reference sequence). Trimming cost V 2 bases and J 4 bases; bases outside gene matches: 5. The CDR3 spells CASSLRQGQYEQYF. The CDR3 nucleotides read TGTGCCAGCAGCTTAAGACAGGGTCAGTACGAGCAGTACTTC.

This clonotype turned up a few times. This sequence joins TRBV7-2 and TRBJ2-7; 9 bases map to TRBD1. The CDR3 spans 15 residues. Looked up from germline, CDR1 is SGHTA and CDR2 is FQGNSA. Losses at the gene ends were 5 bases for V and 1 base for J; bases not matched to a gene: 6. The CDR3 region has the DNA TGTGCCAGCAGCATAGGACAGGGGAGTTCCTACGAGCAGTACTTC. Its translation: CASSIGQGSSYEQYF.

For this clonotype: Mismatch with germline at one junction end may stem from a read error. This chain joins TRBV4-1 and TRBJ1-1, with D maybe TRBD1 (5 bases). Germline assignment: CDR1 MGHRA and CDR2 YSYEKL. The CDR3 extends over 16 amino acids. The CDR3 DNA is TGCGCCAGCAGCTGGGGGAGGTCCGTGGGGAACACTAAAGCTTTCTTT. It codes for CASSWGRSVGNTKAFF.

This chain links TRBV4-1 with TRBJ1-2; 10 positions match TRBD1. This CDR3 comprises 18 residues. CDR1 MGHRA and CDR2 YSYEKL come from the germline V gene. V shed 4 bases, J shed 4 bases, and the junction held 15 bases outside the gene matches. Here the CDR3 reads CASSRQTGTGASVYGYTF. The CDR3 DNA sequence: TGCGCCAGCAGCCGGCAGACCGGGACAGGGGCCTCCGTCTATGGCTACACCTTC.